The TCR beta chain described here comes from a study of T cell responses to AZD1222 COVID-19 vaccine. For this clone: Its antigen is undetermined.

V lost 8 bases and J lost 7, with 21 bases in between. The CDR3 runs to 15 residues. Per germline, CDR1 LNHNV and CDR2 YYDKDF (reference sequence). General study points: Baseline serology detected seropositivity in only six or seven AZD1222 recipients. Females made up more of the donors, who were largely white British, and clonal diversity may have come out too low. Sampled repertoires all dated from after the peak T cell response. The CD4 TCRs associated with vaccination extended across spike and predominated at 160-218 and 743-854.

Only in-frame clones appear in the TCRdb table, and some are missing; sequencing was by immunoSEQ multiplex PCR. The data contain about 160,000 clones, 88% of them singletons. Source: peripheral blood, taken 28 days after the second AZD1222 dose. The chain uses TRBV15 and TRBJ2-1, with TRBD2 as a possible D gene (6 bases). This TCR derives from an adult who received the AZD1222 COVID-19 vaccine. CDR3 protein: CATGEGLTRRNEQFF. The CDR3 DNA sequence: TGTGCCACCGGAGAGGGACTCACCAGGCGGAATGAGCAGTTCTTC.